These 26 T cell receptor beta chains originate from one sample sequenced in a study of read filtering for tumor transcriptome and immune sequencing. Molecular barcoded adaptors covering alpha/delta and beta/gamma chains were used on 400 to 450 ng RNA. TCRdb re-analysed the reads in MiXCR, keeping a single row per CDR3 protein. The sample yields nearly 60,000 distinct CDR3 sequences, 10% to 15% seen once. Specimen: a population of CD138-negative cells sorted from bone marrow. These receptors were collected from a donor at least 40 years old with multiple myeloma.

This clonotype was picked up many times. The V and J genes are TRBV20-1 and TRBJ2-7; TRBD1 might be the D (6 bases). V lost 6 bases to trimming and J lost 7 bases, with 13 bases between them. Germline-derived CDR1 and CDR2 are DFQATT and SNEGSKA (reference sequence). The CDR3 contains 11 residues. CDR3 DNA: TGCAGTGCCACTACAGGGCGAGAGCAGTACTTC. This sequence encodes CSATTGREQYF.

The gene calls are TRBV7-9 and TRBJ1-1, with D maybe TRBD1 (5 bases). V shed 5 bases and J shed 1 base, with 11 bases lying between them. Germline V gives CDR1 SEHNR, CDR2 FQNEAQ (reference sequence). The CDR3 consists of 14 residues. The CDR3 DNA is TGTGCCAGCAGCCAACTTGACAGGAACACTGAAGCTTTCTTT. This encodes CASSQLDRNTEAFF.

In this sample, this clonotype turned up a few times. The chain joins TRBV12-3 or TRBV12-4 to TRBJ2-4, with 8 bases that match TRBD2. V was clipped by 3 bases and J by 1 base; unmatched bases: 8. This CDR3 contains 17 residues. The CDR3 nucleotides are TGTGCCAGCAGTTTGTGGGAGGGACTAGTGGCCAAAAACATTCAGTACTTC. Translating gives CASSLWEGLVAKNIQYF.

The genes are TRBV13 and TRBJ2-3; 9 bases match TRBD1. Germline V lookup: CDR1 PRHDT, CDR2 FYEKMQ (reference sequence). This CDR3 spans 16 amino acids. V trimming: 5 bases; J trimming: 3 bases; junction bases outside the gene matches: 9. The chain's CDR3 is CASSITGTGSTDTQYF. CDR3 nucleotides: TGTGCCAGCAGCATTACCGGGACAGGGTCGACAGATACGCAGTATTTT. The variable domain in full, with the rest retrieved from reference TRBV13 and TRBJ2-3, is AAGVIQSPRHLIKEKRETATLKCYPIPRHDTVYWYQQGPGQDPQFLISFYEKMQSDKGSIPDRFSAQQFSDYHSELNMSSLELGDSALYFCASSITGTGSTDTQYFGPGTRLTVL.

This clonotype was observed many times. The chain employs TRBV6-1 and TRBJ2-3, with no clear D. This CDR3 region has 14 residues. Trimming cost V 1 base and J 4 bases, with 9 bases left between them. Germline values: CDR1 MNHNS, CDR2 SASEGT. CDR3 region: CASSEGGGPDTQYF. CDR3 DNA sequence: TGTGCCAGCAGTGAAGGAGGCGGTCCAGATACGCAGTATTTT.

This clonotype was seen ten or more times. This chain uses TRBV7-9 with TRBJ2-3; TRBD1 matches at 9 bases. This CDR3 is built from 14 residues. CDR1 and CDR2 (germline): SEHNR, FQNEAQ (reference sequence). The J segment lost 6 bases and the V segment lost 5 bases, leaving 6 bases of the junction unmatched. This chain's CDR3 is CASSQTQGADTQYF. The CDR3 nucleotides read TGTGCCAGCAGCCAGACACAGGGGGCTGATACGCAGTATTTT.

This clonotype appeared many times. CDR3 sequence: CASSYSFSPHNSGANVLTF. The CDR3 nucleotides read TGTGCCAGCAGTTACTCGTTCAGCCCACACAACTCTGGGGCCAACGTCCTGACTTTC. The chain has TRBV6-2 or TRBV6-3 and TRBJ2-6; no reliable D call. Per the germline V gene, CDR1 is MNHEY and CDR2 is SVGEGT. The CDR3 totals 19 residues. V was trimmed by 0 bases and J by 0 bases, leaving 15 bases between them.

This clonotype was detected only a few times. Since a much larger clone is just one base distant, this may be a read error. The CDR3 here is CASSLAAGTGLDNEQFF. CDR3 coding DNA: TGTGCCAGCAGCTTAGCGGCCGGGACAGGTCTAGACAATGAGCAGTTCTTC. The V call is TRBV7-2, the J call TRBJ2-1; 8 bases map to TRBD1. V lost 0 bases and J lost 5; bases outside the gene matches: 9. The germline V gene encodes CDR1 SGHTA and CDR2 FQGNSA. The CDR3 has 17 amino acids.

This clonotype occurred many times. The genes are TRBV2 and TRBJ2-3; D gene uncertain. Trimming pared 0 bases from V and 2 bases from J, leaving 9 bases between. This CDR3 spans 15 amino acids. Per the germline V gene, CDR1 is SNHLY and CDR2 is FYNNEI. The CDR3 nucleotides are TGTGCCAGCAGTGAAGCTTCGGTCATCACAGATACGCAGTATTTT. Amino acids: CASSEASVITDTQYF.

In its sample, this clonotype was seen many times. The CDR3 sequence: CSARDFPSGQGAFF. CDR3 nucleotides: TGCAGTGCTAGAGATTTCCCCTCCGGCCAGGGGGCTTTCTTT. The chain combines TRBV20-1 with TRBJ1-1, with D possibly matching TRBD1 (6 bases). CDR1 is DFQATT, CDR2 SNEGSKA, per germline (reference sequence). V lost 0 bases to trimming and J lost 11 bases, with 19 bases between them. The CDR3 consists of 14 residues.

This clonotype was observed many times. The rearrangement joins TRBV28 to TRBJ1-2; D is undetermined. V was pared by 3 bases and J by 2 bases, with 13 bases between. Germline-derived CDR1 and CDR2 are MDHEN and SYDVKM. The CDR3 is made up of 15 amino acids. CDR3 in amino acids: CASSFGGSSNYGYTF. CDR3 DNA sequence: TGTGCCAGCAGTTTCGGAGGTTCCAGCAACTATGGCTACACCTTC.

Ten or more counts support this clonotype. This sequence joins TRBV7-9 and TRBJ2-1, with TRBD2 as a possible D gene (6 bases). There are 13 residues in the CDR3. Germline CDR1 and CDR2: SEHNR and FQNEAQ (reference sequence). This CDR3 is CAIQTPSANEQFF. DNA of the CDR3: TGTGCTATCCAGACGCCTAGCGCGAATGAGCAGTTCTTC.

At least ten counts were recorded for this clonotype. The V gene is TRBV6-2 or TRBV6-3, the J gene TRBJ2-7; perhaps TRBD1 as D (5 bases). Trimming took 6 bases from V and 3 from J, leaving 6 bases between them. The germline gives CDR1 MNHEY, CDR2 SVGEGT. This CDR3 comprises 11 residues. The CDR3, as DNA: TGTGCCAGCAGCAGGGTCTACGAGCAGTACTTC. Amino acid sequence: CASSRVYEQYF.

The chain joins TRBV3-1 to TRBJ2-1, with D possibly TRBD2 on 5 matching bases. The CDR3 extends over 16 amino acids. Trimming removed 1 base from V and 5 bases from J, with 15 bases in between. Germline lookup yields CDR1 LGHDT and CDR2 YNNKEL (reference sequence). The CDR3 spells CASSQVGGPPNNEQFF. The CDR3 DNA follows: TGTGCCAGCAGCCAAGTTGGCGGGCCCCCTAACAATGAGCAGTTCTTC.

This clonotype was counted ten times or more. V gene TRBV7-9 combines with J gene TRBJ1-4; no definite D call. CDR3 length: 12 residues. V dropped 1 base and J dropped 7 bases, with 4 bases sitting between them. The germline gives CDR1 SEHNR, CDR2 FQNEAQ (reference sequence). The CDR3 DNA reads TGTGCCAGCAGCTTAGACACTGAAAAACTGTTTTTT. Its protein is CASSLDTEKLFF.

In its sample, this clonotype was seen many times. The chain combines TRBV23-1 with TRBJ2-2; 8 bases are a match to TRBD1. TRBV23-1 is an ORF, with its function uncertain. This CDR3 is 14 amino acids long. The ends lost 6 bases at V and 5 bases at J; junction bases unmatched: 5. CDR3: CASRRDRRTGELFF. The CDR3 nucleotides are TGCGCCAGCAGGAGGGACAGGAGAACCGGGGAGCTGTTTTTT.

In its sample, this clonotype was seen many times. The chain couples TRBV24-1 to TRBJ2-2; 7 bases are a match to TRBD2. CDR3 length: 14 residues. Germline CDR1 is KGHDR and CDR2 is SFDVKD. V lost 8 bases to trimming and J lost 6 bases; unmatched junction nucleotides: 8. The CDR3 loop reads CATTDTSVPGELFF. In DNA, the CDR3 is TGTGCCACCACCGATACTAGCGTCCCCGGGGAGCTGTTTTTT.

This clonotype was seen at least ten times. The chain employs TRBV11-2 and TRBJ2-7; TRBD2 agrees at 12 bases. The CDR3 covers 19 residues. Germline CDR1 is SGHAT and CDR2 is FQNNGV. J lost 0 bases, V lost 5 bases, and 14 bases had no gene match. The CDR3 DNA sequence: TGTGCCAGCAGCCCTACCCGGGGCCTAGCGGGGGGGAGCTCCTACGAGCAGTACTTC. It yields the protein CASSPTRGLAGGSSYEQYF. Full variable domain (outside the CDR3, taken from reference TRBV11-2 and TRBJ2-7): EAGVAQSPRYKIIEKRQSVAFWCNPISGHATLYWYQQILGQGPKLLIQFQNNGVVDDSQLPKDRFSAERLKGVDSTLKIQPAKLEDSAVYLCASSPTRGLAGGSSYEQYFGPGTRLTVT.

A note on this clonotype: A junction end diverges from the germline sequence, so it may reflect a read error. Here the CDR3 reads CASSPPDSLSYNEQSF. The CDR3 DNA sequence: TGTGCCAGCTCACCGCCTGACAGCCTCTCCTACAATGAACAGTCCTTC. The rearrangement uses TRBV18 and TRBJ2-1; perhaps TRBD1 as D (5 bases). CDR1 KGHSH and CDR2 LQKENI come from the germline V gene. This CDR3 is built from 16 residues.

This clonotype was seen repeatedly, ten times or more. The chain couples TRBV20-1 to TRBJ2-7; tentatively, D is TRBD1 or TRBD2 (6 bases each). Germline CDR1 is DFQATT and CDR2 is SNEGSKA (reference sequence). This CDR3 spans 15 amino acids. With 6 bases removed from V and 3 bases from J, the gap between germline ends came to 21 bases. The CDR3: CSARGAGGSRYEQYF. CDR3 DNA sequence: TGCAGTGCAAGGGGGGCGGGTGGCAGTCGCTACGAGCAGTACTTC.

This clonotype was seen many times. The chain uses TRBV6-1 and TRBJ2-7; a weak D match, TRBD1 (6 bases). The CDR3 contains 17 residues. V lost 2 bases and J 2 bases, leaving 19 bases between the germline ends. CDR1 and CDR2 from the germline V gene are MNHNS and SASEGT. CDR3: CASSETGGTGTTYEQYF. DNA of the CDR3: TGTGCCAGCAGTGAAACCGGTGGAACCGGGACAACCTACGAGCAGTACTTC.

The rearrangement links TRBV6-1 to TRBJ2-7; D is unclear. V lost 7 bases to trimming and J lost 0 bases, with 13 bases between them. Germline V gives CDR1 MNHNS, CDR2 SASEGT. This CDR3 contains 14 residues. CDR3 coding DNA: TGTGCCAGCATCGAAGGGTGGAACTCCTACGAGCAGTACTTC. It specifies CASIEGWNSYEQYF.

Points on this clonotype: Given a much more abundant clone one base away, this may be a read error. This chain links TRBV7-9 with TRBJ1-2, with unresolved D. The CDR3 consists of 14 residues. CDR1 is SEHNR, CDR2 FQNEAQ, per germline (reference sequence). The V and J ends lost 1 base and 2 bases respectively, with 8 bases between them. CDR3 sequence: CASSLVWPNYGYTF. For the CDR3, the DNA is TGTGCCAGCAGCTTAGTCTGGCCCAACTATGGCTACACCTTC.

This clonotype was found a few times. The rearrangement links TRBV3-1 to TRBJ1-5, with D perhaps TRBD1 (5 bases). V was pared by 0 bases and J by 4 bases, with 10 bases between. The germline CDR1 and CDR2 sequences are LGHDT and YNNKEL (reference sequence). The CDR3 loop spans 15 amino acids. The CDR3 loop is CASSQERGKNQPQHF. CDR3 in DNA: TGTGCCAGCAGCCAAGAGAGGGGAAAAAATCAGCCCCAGCATTTT.

With respect to this clonotype: A read error may explain this, as a much larger clone is one base away. The chain employs TRBV2 and TRBJ2-5, with 10 positions matching TRBD2. The CDR3 length is 17 residues. Per the germline V gene, CDR1 is SNHLY and CDR2 is FYNNEI. The chain's CDR3 is CASSQPGLAKGKETQHF. The CDR3 nucleotides are TGTGCCAGCAGTCAACCGGGACTAGCGAAAGGGAAAGAGACCCAGCACTTC.

Of note for this clonotype: A read error may explain this, as a much larger clone is one base away. The genes are TRBV6-5 and TRBJ2-2, with TRBD1 identical over 9 bases. The CDR3 is made up of 16 amino acids. Looked up from germline, CDR1 is MNHEY and CDR2 is SVGAGI. CDR3 region: CACSPGTGSWAGELFF. CDR3 sequence (DNA): TGTGCCTGCAGTCCGGGGACAGGGTCTTGGGCCGGGGAGCTGTTTTTT.